The TCR beta chain described here comes from a study of T cell responses to AZD1222 COVID-19 vaccine. Study-level background: Both about-4-week and about-12-week second-dose recipients were combined.

V lost 11 bases and J lost 2; bases outside the gene matches: 8. CDR3 length: 15 amino acids. Germline CDR1 is SGHTA and CDR2 is FQGNSA. The study's findings and limits: Nearly half of the spike-specific TCRs reportedly recognize variant regions that carry no mutations.

Clones were sequenced by immunoSEQ multiplex PCR, and TCRdb holds only the in-frame ones, with some missing. The data contain 100,000 or so clones, 70% to 90% of them singletons. Note on this clone: Its antigen is unknown.

The sequences come from peripheral blood, collected on day 0 of AZD1222 vaccination. This chain connects TRBV7-2 to TRBJ2-2; TRBD1 matches at 10 bases. This TCR came from an adult in good health. The CDR3 spells CALLGTGDNTGELFF. DNA for the CDR3: TGTGCCCTCCTCGGGACAGGGGACAACACCGGGGAGCTGTTTTTT.